This record concerns one T cell receptor beta chain sequence. The data belong to a study of blood T cell repertoires in COVID-19. The germline V gene encodes CDR1 SEHNR and CDR2 FQNEAQ (reference sequence). The CDR3 extends over 15 amino acids. Trimming shortened V by 4 bases and J by 0 bases, and 10 bases separated the two germline ends. Only in-frame clones appear in the TCRdb table, and some are missing; sequencing was by immunoSEQ multiplex PCR. The repertoire holds a few hundred thousand clones, with around 89% as singletons. The V and J genes are TRBV7-9 and TRBJ1-5, with no clear D. The origin of this receptor is a woman in her thirties or forties with acute or convalescent COVID-19. Specimen: peripheral blood. For the CDR3, the DNA is TGTGCCAGCAGCTCGTATACTTATAGCAATCAGCCCCAGCATTTT. Protein product: CASSSYTYSNQPQHF.